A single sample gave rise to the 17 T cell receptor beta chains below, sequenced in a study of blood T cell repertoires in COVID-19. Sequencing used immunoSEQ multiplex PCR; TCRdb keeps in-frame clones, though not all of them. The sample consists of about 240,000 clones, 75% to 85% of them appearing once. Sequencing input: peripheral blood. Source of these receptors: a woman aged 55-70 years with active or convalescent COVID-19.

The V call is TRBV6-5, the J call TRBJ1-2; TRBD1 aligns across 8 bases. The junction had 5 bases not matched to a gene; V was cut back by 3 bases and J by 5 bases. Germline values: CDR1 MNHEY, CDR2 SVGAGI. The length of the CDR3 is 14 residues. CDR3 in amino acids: CASSYKQGGYGYTF. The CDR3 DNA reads TGTGCCAGCAGTTATAAACAGGGGGGGTATGGCTACACCTTC.

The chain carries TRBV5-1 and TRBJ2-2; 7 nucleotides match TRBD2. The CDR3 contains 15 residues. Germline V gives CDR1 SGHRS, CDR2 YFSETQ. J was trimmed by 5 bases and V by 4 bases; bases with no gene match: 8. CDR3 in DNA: TGCGCCAGCAGCCGTCGGGAGGTCTCTACCGGGGAGCTGTTTTTT. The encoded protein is CASSRREVSTGELFF.

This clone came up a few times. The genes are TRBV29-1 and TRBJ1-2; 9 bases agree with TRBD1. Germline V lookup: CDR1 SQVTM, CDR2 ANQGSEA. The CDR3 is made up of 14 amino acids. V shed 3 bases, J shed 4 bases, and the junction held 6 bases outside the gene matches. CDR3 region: CSVEKLTGGYGYTF. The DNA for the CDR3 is TGCAGCGTTGAGAAGTTGACAGGGGGCTATGGCTACACCTTC.

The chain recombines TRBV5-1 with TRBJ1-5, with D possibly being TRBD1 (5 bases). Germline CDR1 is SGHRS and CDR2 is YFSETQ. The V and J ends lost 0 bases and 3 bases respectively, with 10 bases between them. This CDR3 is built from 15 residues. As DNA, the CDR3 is TGCGCCAGCAGCTTGGGGTGGGGGGACAATCAGCCCCAGCATTTT. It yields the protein CASSLGWGDNQPQHF.

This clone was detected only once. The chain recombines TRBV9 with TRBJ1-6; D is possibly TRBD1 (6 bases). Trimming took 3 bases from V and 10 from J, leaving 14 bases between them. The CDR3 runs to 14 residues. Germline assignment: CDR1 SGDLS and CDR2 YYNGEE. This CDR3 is CASSGYRDGSPLHF. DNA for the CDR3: TGTGCCAGCAGCGGTTACAGGGACGGATCACCCCTCCACTTT.

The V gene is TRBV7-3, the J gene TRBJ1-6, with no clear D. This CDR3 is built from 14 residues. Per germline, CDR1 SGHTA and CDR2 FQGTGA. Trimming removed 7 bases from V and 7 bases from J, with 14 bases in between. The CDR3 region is CASTRWVGNSPLHF. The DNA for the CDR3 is TGTGCCAGCACGAGGTGGGTTGGAAATTCACCCCTCCACTTT. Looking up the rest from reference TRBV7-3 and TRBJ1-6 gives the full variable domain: GAGVSQTPSNKVTEKGKYVELRCDPISGHTALYWYRQSLGQGPEFLIYFQGTGAADDSGLPNDRFFAVRPEGSVSTLKIQRTERGDSAVYLCASTRWVGNSPLHFGNGTRLTVT.

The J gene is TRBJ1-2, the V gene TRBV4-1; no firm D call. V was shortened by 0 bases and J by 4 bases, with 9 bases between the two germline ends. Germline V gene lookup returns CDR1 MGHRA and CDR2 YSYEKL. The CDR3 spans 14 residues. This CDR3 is CASSQEVQSYGYTF. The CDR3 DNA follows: TGCGCCAGCAGCCAAGAGGTCCAGTCCTATGGCTACACCTTC.

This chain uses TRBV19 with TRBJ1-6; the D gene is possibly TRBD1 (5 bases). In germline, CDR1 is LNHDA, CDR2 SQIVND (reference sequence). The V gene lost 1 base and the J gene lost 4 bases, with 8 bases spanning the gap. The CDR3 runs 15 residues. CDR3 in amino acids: CASSIVQGYNSPLHF. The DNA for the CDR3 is TGTGCCAGTAGTATAGTCCAGGGATATAATTCACCCCTCCACTTT.

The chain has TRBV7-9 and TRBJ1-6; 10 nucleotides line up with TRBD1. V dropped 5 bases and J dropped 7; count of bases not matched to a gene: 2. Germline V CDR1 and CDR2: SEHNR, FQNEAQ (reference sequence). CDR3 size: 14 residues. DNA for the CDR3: TGTGCCAGCAGCCCGACAGGGGGCAATTCACCCCTCCACTTT. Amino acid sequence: CASSPTGGNSPLHF.

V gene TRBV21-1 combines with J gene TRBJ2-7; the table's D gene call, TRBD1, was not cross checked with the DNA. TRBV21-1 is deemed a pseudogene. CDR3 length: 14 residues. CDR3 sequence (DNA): TGTGCCAGCAGGGGGGCCTCCCTCGGGCACGAGCAGTACTTC. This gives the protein CASRGASLGHEQYF.

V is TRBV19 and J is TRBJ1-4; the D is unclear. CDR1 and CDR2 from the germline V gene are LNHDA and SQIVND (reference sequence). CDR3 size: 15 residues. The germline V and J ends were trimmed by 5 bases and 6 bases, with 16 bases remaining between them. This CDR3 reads CASSHRRGGDEKLFF. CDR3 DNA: TGTGCCAGTAGTCACCGGCGTGGCGGGGATGAAAAACTGTTTTTT.

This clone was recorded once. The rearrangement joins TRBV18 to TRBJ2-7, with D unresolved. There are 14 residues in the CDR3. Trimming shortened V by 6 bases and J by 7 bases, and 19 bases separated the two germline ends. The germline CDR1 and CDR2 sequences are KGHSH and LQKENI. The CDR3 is CASSPQGPRSEQYF. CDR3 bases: TGTGCCAGCTCTCCTCAAGGTCCGCGGTCGGAGCAGTACTTC.

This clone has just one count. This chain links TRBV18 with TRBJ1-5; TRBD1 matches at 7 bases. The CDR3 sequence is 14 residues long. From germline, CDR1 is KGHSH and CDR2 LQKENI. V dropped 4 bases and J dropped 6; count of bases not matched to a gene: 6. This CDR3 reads CASSQRQGGQPQHF. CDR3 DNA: TGTGCCAGCTCACAACGACAGGGAGGTCAGCCCCAGCATTTT.

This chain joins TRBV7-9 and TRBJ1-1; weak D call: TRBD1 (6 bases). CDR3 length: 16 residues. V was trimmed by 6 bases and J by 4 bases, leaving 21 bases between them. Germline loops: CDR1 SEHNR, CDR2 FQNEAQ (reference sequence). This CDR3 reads CASSQGGTGRGTEAFF. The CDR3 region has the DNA TGTGCCAGCAGTCAAGGGGGAACGGGTAGAGGCACTGAAGCTTTCTTT.

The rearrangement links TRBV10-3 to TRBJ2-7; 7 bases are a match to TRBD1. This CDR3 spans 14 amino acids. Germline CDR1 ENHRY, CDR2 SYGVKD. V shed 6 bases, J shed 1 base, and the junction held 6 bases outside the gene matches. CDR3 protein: CAISHMTGSYEQYF. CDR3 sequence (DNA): TGTGCCATCAGCCACATGACAGGGTCCTACGAGCAGTACTTC.

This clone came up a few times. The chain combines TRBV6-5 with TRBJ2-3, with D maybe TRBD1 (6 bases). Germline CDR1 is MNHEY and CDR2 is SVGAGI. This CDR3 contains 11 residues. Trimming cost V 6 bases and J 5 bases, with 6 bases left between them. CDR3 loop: CASRQGDTQYF. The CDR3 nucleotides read TGTGCCAGCAGACAGGGAGATACGCAGTATTTT.

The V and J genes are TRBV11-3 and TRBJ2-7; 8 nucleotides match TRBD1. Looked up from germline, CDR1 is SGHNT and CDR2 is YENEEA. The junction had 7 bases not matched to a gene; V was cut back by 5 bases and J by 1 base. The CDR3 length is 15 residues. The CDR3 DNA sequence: TGTGCCAGCAGCGAGGGACAGGTGCTGTCCTACGAGCAGTACTTC. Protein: CASSEGQVLSYEQYF.